This passage covers 30 T cell receptor beta chains from one sample sequenced in a study of metastatic and nonmetastatic thyroid tumors. All patients reached thyroid surgery having received no treatment beforehand. TCRdb re-clonotyped the PCR reads via MiXCR. Of roughly 15,000 clones listed, roughly a fifth are singletons. Sequenced: blood. All receptors come from a female donor with papillary thyroid cancer or a benign thyroid nodule (not recorded which). Some clones in this sample may be carry-over from other donors' samples.

The V call is TRBV24-1, the J call TRBJ1-6; maybe TRBD1 (5 bases). V gave up 9 bases and J gave up 6 bases, with 32 bases separating them. CDR1 and CDR2 from the germline V gene are KGHDR and SFDVKD. This CDR3 spans 20 amino acids. DNA for the CDR3: TGTGCCACCTGGGTTACTTGGATAGCGGAGGGGACGTTTTTTAATTCACCCCTCCACTTT. It yields the protein CATWVTWIAEGTFFNSPLHF.

This clone has more than one count but fewer than ten. Just one base apart from a much larger clone, this may be a read error. The sample has other DNA sequences that encode this CDR3 too. The J gene is TRBJ2-7, the V gene TRBV20-1; D is ambiguous. Per the germline V gene, CDR1 is DFQATT and CDR2 is SNEGSKA (reference sequence). This CDR3 has 13 residues. Here the CDR3 reads CSARDFSRYEQYF. The CDR3 nucleotides read TGCAGTGCCAGAGACTTTAGCCGGTACGAGCAGTACTTC.

This clone turned up a few times. The junction does not match germline at one end; this may be a read error. For the CDR3, the DNA is TGTTCCACCAGCAGAGATGGGGTCAGCTACAATGAGCAGTTCTTC. It yields the protein CSTSRDGVSYNEQFF. The chain links TRBV15 to TRBJ2-1; D uncertain. CDR3 length equals 15 residues. Germline CDR1 LNHNV, CDR2 YYDKDF (reference sequence). The whole variable domain, remainder taken from reference TRBV15 and TRBJ2-1, is DAMVIQNPRYQVTQFGKPVTLSCSQTLNHNVMYWYQQKSSQAPKLLFHYYDKDFNNEADTPDNFQSRRPNTSFCFLDIRSPGLGDTAMYLCSTSRDGVSYNEQFFGPGTRLTVL.

This clone was observed at least ten times. This sequence joins TRBV4-3 and TRBJ2-7, with TRBD2 identical over 13 bases. With V trimmed by 4 bases and J by 4 bases, 10 bases remained unmatched. The CDR3 has 17 amino acids. CDR1 is LGHNA and CDR2 is YSLEER in the germline V gene. CDR3 amino acids: CASSPGTSGINDYEQYF. As DNA, the CDR3 is TGCGCCAGCAGCCCCGGGACTAGCGGGATTAACGATTACGAGCAGTACTTC.

This clone was counted many times. The chain employs TRBV7-2 and TRBJ1-3; no clear D. Looked up from germline, CDR1 is SGHTA and CDR2 is FQGNSA. V lost 0 bases to trimming and J lost 0 bases, with 12 bases between them. The CDR3 extends over 17 amino acids. CDR3 coding DNA: TGTGCCAGCAGCTTAGCAAGAGGGCAGAGCTCTGGAAACACCATATATTTT. The encoded protein is CASSLARGQSSGNTIYF.

This clone was counted ten times or more. Likely a read error: the CDR3 ends without its conserved phenylalanine or tryptophan. No DNA is shown, since the ends of the CDR3 on it are uncertain; the CDR3 is the one TCRdb lists. The V gene is TRBV9, the J gene TRBJ1-6. CDR1 is SGDLS, CDR2 YYNGEE, per germline. The CDR3 is 8 amino acids in total, end residues counted. The CDR3 sequence is CASSVEAV.

This clone was counted ten times or more. CDR3 in DNA: TGTGCCTGGAGTGGACATAAGGACAGATTCCCCGTGTCCTACAATGAGCAGTTCTTC. Its protein product is CAWSGHKDRFPVSYNEQFF. J is TRBJ2-1 and V is TRBV30, with D maybe TRBD1 (6 bases). The CDR3 loop spans 19 amino acids. Germline CDR1 reads GTSNPN; CDR2 reads SVGIG (reference sequence). Between the trimmed V and J ends, which lost 1 base and 1 base, there was a span of 23 bases.

There are many counts of this clone. This rearrangement joins TRBV5-1 to TRBJ2-2; the match to TRBD1 covers 10 bases. In germline, CDR1 is SGHRS, CDR2 YFSETQ. This CDR3 contains 15 residues. Unmatched junction bases numbered 5, after V lost 6 bases and J lost 3 bases. The CDR3 DNA is TGCGCCAGCACTTCCGGGACAGGGGACACCGGGGAGCTGTTTTTT. It encodes CASTSGTGDTGELFF.

By its share, this clone is medium-sized. The V call is TRBV6-1, the J call TRBJ1-2; 11 bases agree with TRBD1. The CDR3 has 14 residues. V lost 6 bases, J lost 4 bases, and 4 bases stayed unmatched. The germline gives CDR1 MNHNS, CDR2 SASEGT. Here the CDR3 reads CASRGDRGGYGYTF. In DNA form, the CDR3 reads TGTGCCAGCAGGGGGGACAGGGGGGGCTATGGCTACACCTTC.

The chain uses TRBV6-2 or TRBV6-3 and TRBJ1-2, with D possibly being TRBD1 (5 bases). Germline lookup yields CDR1 MNHEY and CDR2 SVGEGT. This CDR3 is 16 amino acids long. Trimming shortened V by 2 bases and J by 4 bases, and 17 bases separated the two germline ends. CDR3 amino acids: CASSYPSGGAIYGYTF. For the CDR3, the DNA is TGTGCCAGCAGTTACCCCTCGGGAGGGGCGATCTATGGCTACACCTTC.

At least ten counts were recorded for this clone. The chain combines TRBV24-1 with TRBJ2-3; 9 nucleotides line up with TRBD1. Germline V gene lookup returns CDR1 KGHDR and CDR2 SFDVKD. V gave up 3 bases and J gave up 5 bases; unmatched junction bases: 8. The CDR3 covers 16 residues. The CDR3 DNA follows: TGTGCCACCAGTGATCCCGACAGGGGGTTCAGAGATACGCAGTATTTT. Translated, it gives CATSDPDRGFRDTQYF.

This chain's CDR3 is CASSLAIFFTSYNEQFF. In DNA, the CDR3 is TGTGCCAGCAGCTTAGCCATCTTTTTTACCTCCTACAATGAGCAGTTCTTC. The rearrangement joins TRBV7-8 to TRBJ2-1; no firm D call. CDR3 length equals 17 residues. V lost 0 bases and J 0 bases, leaving 12 bases between the germline ends. Germline lookup yields CDR1 SGHVS and CDR2 FQNEAQ.

This clone was detected ten times or more. This rearrangement joins TRBV28 to TRBJ1-1, with TRBD1 matching over 9 bases. Germline assignment: CDR1 MDHEN and CDR2 SYDVKM. The CDR3 is 16 residues long. After removal of 2 bases from V and 8 bases from J, the junction contained 12 bases not matched to a gene. The CDR3 region is CASSLLSWTGAGEAFF. The CDR3 DNA reads as TGTGCCAGCAGTTTACTCTCGTGGACAGGGGCGGGCGAAGCTTTCTTT.

Many counts were recorded for this clone. This chain's CDR3 is CASSPQTGREAFF. The CDR3 coding sequence is TGTGCCAGCAGCCCCCAAACGGGCAGAGAAGCTTTCTTT. The gene calls are TRBV9 and TRBJ1-1, with D unresolved. This CDR3 spans 13 amino acids. From germline, CDR1 is SGDLS and CDR2 YYNGEE. Trimming cost V 4 bases and J 8 bases, with 15 bases left between them.

The rearrangement links TRBV7-9 to TRBJ2-5; tentative D call: TRBD1 (5 bases). The V and J ends lost 4 bases and 1 base respectively, with 7 bases between them. The V gene's germline CDR1 is SEHNR and CDR2 FQNEAQ (reference sequence). This CDR3 contains 13 residues. The CDR3: CASSWGGQETQYF. CDR3 in DNA: TGTGCCAGCAGCTGGGGCGGCCAAGAGACCCAGTACTTC.

This clone came up a few times. Relative to the germline gene, one junction end is altered; a read error may explain this. V usage is TRBV19 and J usage is TRBJ1-2, with a tentative D call TRBD1 (5 bases). This CDR3 has 14 residues. Germline lookup yields CDR1 LNHDA and CDR2 SQIVND (reference sequence). In DNA, the CDR3 is TGTGCCAGTACACCATCAGGGACGCGCAGCGGCTACACATTC. Protein: CASTPSGTRSGYTF.

The table lists this clone with a few counts. This chain joins TRBV24-1 and TRBJ2-7; 10 bases line up with TRBD1. V trimming: 11 bases; J trimming: 5 bases; junction bases outside the gene matches: 8. Germline V CDR1 and CDR2: KGHDR, SFDVKD. CDR3 length: 13 amino acids. The CDR3 here is CASRKDRGHEQYF. Written as DNA, the CDR3 is TGTGCCAGCAGAAAAGACAGGGGGCACGAGCAGTACTTC.

Remarks on this clone: Germline and junction disagree at one end, which may indicate a read error. The CDR3 region is CASSYVEATTSSYNTPLHF. The CDR3 DNA reads TGTGCCAGCAGTTATGTGGAGGCGACCACGAGCTCCTATAATACACCCCTCCACTTC. This chain connects TRBV6-2 or TRBV6-3 to TRBJ1-6; no definite D call. Germline V gene lookup returns CDR1 MNHEY and CDR2 SVGEGT. The CDR3 is 19 residues long.

The table lists this clone with a few counts. A much larger clone is a single base away; this may be a read error. This chain uses TRBV5-6 with TRBJ2-7; D uncertain. Germline-derived CDR1 and CDR2 are SGHDT and YYEEEE. V shed 4 bases and J shed 11 bases, with 16 bases lying between them. The CDR3 extends over 12 amino acids. This chain's CDR3 is CASSAQTSREYF. The CDR3 DNA follows: TGTGCCAGCAGCGCCCAGACTTCTCGGGAGTACTTC.

The gene calls are TRBV9 and TRBJ1-2; no reliable D call. Deletions cut 0 bases from V and 10 bases from J, with 10 bases between. The CDR3 is 12 amino acids. Germline values: CDR1 SGDLS, CDR2 YYNGEE. Here the CDR3 DNA reads TGTGCCAGCAGCGTAGGTGGGGTGACCTACACCTTC. Protein sequence: CASSVGGVTYTF. Supplemented by reference TRBV9 and TRBJ1-2, the full variable domain reads DSGVTQTPKHLITATGQRVTLRCSPRSGDLSVYWYQQSLDQGLQFLIQYYNGEERAKGNILERFSAQQFPDLHSELNLSSLELGDSALYFCASSVGGVTYTFGSGTRLTVV.

This clone has more than one count but fewer than ten. J is TRBJ1-2 and V is TRBV6-5; 11 bases are shared with TRBD1. Trimming took 6 bases from V and 4 from J; bases not matched to a gene: 10. Per germline, CDR1 MNHEY and CDR2 SVGAGI. There are 16 residues in the CDR3. CDR3 loop: CASSYIRTGGGYGYTF. The CDR3 coding sequence is TGTGCCAGCAGCTATATAAGGACAGGGGGCGGCTATGGCTACACCTTC.

This clone is medium-sized (0.01 to 0.1%). The chain recombines TRBV5-1 with TRBJ1-6, with TRBD1 identical over 7 bases. The CDR3 extends over 15 amino acids. CDR1 and CDR2 (germline): SGHRS, YFSETQ. Trimming cost V 4 bases and J 9 bases; bases outside gene matches: 10. CDR3 nucleotides: TGCGCCAGCAGCCAATTACAGGGGAAAGGTTCACCCCTCCACTTT. Residues: CASSQLQGKGSPLHF.

This clone was counted at least ten times. This chain uses TRBV19 with TRBJ2-7; 9 bases match TRBD2. The CDR3 contains 16 residues. The ends lost 8 bases at V and 0 bases at J; junction bases unmatched: 11. The germline V gene encodes CDR1 LNHDA and CDR2 SQIVND (reference sequence). CDR3 protein: CASPGLADQSSYEQYF. The CDR3 DNA sequence: TGTGCCAGTCCGGGACTAGCCGACCAGAGCTCCTACGAGCAGTACTTC.

Regarding this clone: At one end, the junction sequence differs from germline, possibly due to a read error. V is TRBV28 and J is TRBJ1-5, with a weak D call TRBD1 (5 bases). CDR3 length: 13 amino acids. Germline CDR1 is MDHEN and CDR2 is SYDVKM. The CDR3, as DNA: TGTGCCAGCAGTTTGGCTGGGTGGGGGTCCCAGCACTTT. This encodes CASSLAGWGSQHF.

This clone was seen repeatedly, ten times or more. This clone may be a read error of a much larger clone one base away. It is likely a read error, because the conserved phenylalanine at the end of the CDR3 is missing. The chain joins TRBV28 to TRBJ2-7; the match to TRBD2 covers 9 bases. Germline-derived CDR1 and CDR2 are MDHEN and SYDVKM. The CDR3 extends over 15 amino acids. The V and J ends lost 7 bases and 7 bases, in that order; junction bases with no gene match: 14. CDR3 amino acids: CASTAGGGRGVEQYL. For the CDR3, the DNA is TGTGCCAGCACGGCGGGAGGGGGGAGGGGCGTGGAGCAGTACCTC.

This clone was recorded at least ten times. V is TRBV11-3 and J is TRBJ2-3; a weak D match, TRBD1 (6 bases). Trimming cost V 6 bases and J 0 bases, with 10 bases left between them. Germline V gene lookup returns CDR1 SGHNT and CDR2 YENEEA. The CDR3 loop spans 14 amino acids. The CDR3 DNA sequence: TGTGCCAGCAGGGACAGACCTAGCACAGATACGCAGTATTTT. Translated: CASRDRPSTDTQYF. Full variable domain (missing parts from reference TRBV11-3 and TRBJ2-3): EAGVVQSPRYKIIEKKQPVAFWCNPISGHNTLYWYLQNLGQGPELLIRYENEEAVDDSQLPKDRFSAERLKGVDSTLKIQPAELGDSAVYLCASRDRPSTDTQYFGPGTRLTVL.

This clone was recorded at least ten times. The chain employs TRBV20-1 and TRBJ1-1; 8 positions agree with TRBD1. The CDR3 is made up of 16 amino acids. Trimming at V came to 2 bases and at J to 1 base, leaving 9 bases not matched to a gene. Germline V gene lookup returns CDR1 DFQATT and CDR2 SNEGSKA (reference sequence). Written as DNA, the CDR3 is TGCAGTGCTAGATGGGGCGACAGGGGCCAGAACACTGAAGCTTTCTTT. Its protein is CSARWGDRGQNTEAFF.

This clone was seen at least ten times. This rearrangement joins TRBV7-2 to TRBJ1-4; 9 bases match TRBD1. CDR3 size: 15 residues. With V trimmed by 3 bases and J by 8 bases, 7 bases remained unmatched. Per the germline V gene, CDR1 is SGHTA and CDR2 is FQGNSA. CDR3 in DNA: TGTGCCAGCAGCTTGGAACAGGGGGCCGGGGAAAAACTGTTTTTT. This encodes CASSLEQGAGEKLFF.

There are a few counts of this clone. The rearrangement uses TRBV24-1 and TRBJ2-7; D gene ambiguous. Germline V lookup: CDR1 KGHDR, CDR2 SFDVKD. Trimming removed 6 bases at V and 7 bases at J, with 18 bases between. This CDR3 contains 14 residues. The CDR3 here is CATSYPEWLLEQYF. CDR3 DNA sequence: TGTGCCACCAGTTACCCCGAGTGGCTACTTGAGCAGTACTTC.

This clone came up many times. This sequence joins TRBV7-9 and TRBJ1-3; D unresolved. Trimming took off 1 base at V and 0 bases at J, with 7 bases between the two ends. CDR3 size: 15 residues. Germline assignment: CDR1 SEHNR and CDR2 FQNEAQ (reference sequence). For the CDR3, the DNA is TGTGCCAGCAGCTTAGTCGGTATCTCTGGAAACACCATATATTTT. Its translation is CASSLVGISGNTIYF.